Each of the 3 T cell receptor beta chains below was sequenced from the same sample in a study of naive and memory T cell subsets. Noted treatment: skin biopsy from PPD injection site in Mantoux-positive individual. TCR cDNA received a 3' ligated oligonucleotide that carried a UMI. The SP2 primer and nested alpha and beta constant region primers amplified ligated cDNA in four rounds. TCRdb recomputed calls from the UMI-ligation and nested PCR reads with MiXCR, one row per CDR3 protein. Among tens of thousands of distinct CDR3 sequences listed, about 6.7% were seen once. The starting material was skin, obtained from a tuberculin skin test site. The receptors originated from an adult in good health.

This clonotype was recorded many times. The junction differs from germline at one of its ends, possibly a read error. The V call is TRBV29-1, the J call TRBJ1-2; no reliable D call. Per the germline V gene, CDR1 is SQVTM and CDR2 is ANQGSEA. The CDR3 contains 12 residues. The CDR3 loop is CSVARTGIGINF. CDR3 coding DNA: TGCAGCGTTGCACGGACCGGGATTGGTATAAACTTC. The full variable domain, in which reference TRBV29-1 and TRBJ1-2 provide the parts outside the CDR3, is SAVISQKPSRDICQRGTSLTIQCQVDSQVTMMFWYRQQPGQSLTLIATANQGSEATYESGFVIDKFPISRPNLTFSTLTVSNMSPEDSSIYLCSVARTGIGINFGSGTRLTVV.

This clonotype was recorded at least ten times. The rearrangement joins TRBV11-3 to TRBJ2-1, with 12 positions matching TRBD2. The CDR3 has 16 residues. The V and J ends lost 5 bases and 6 bases, in that order; junction bases with no gene match: 8. Germline V gives CDR1 SGHNT, CDR2 YENEEA. The CDR3 DNA sequence: TGTGCCAGCAGCAGAGAACTAGCGGGGGGCCCCAATGAGCAGTTCTTC. Protein sequence: CASSRELAGGPNEQFF. Drawing the rest from reference TRBV11-3 and TRBJ2-1, the complete variable domain is EAGVVQSPRYKIIEKKQPVAFWCNPISGHNTLYWYLQNLGQGPELLIRYENEEAVDDSQLPKDRFSAERLKGVDSTLKIQPAELGDSAVYLCASSRELAGGPNEQFFGPGTRLTVL.

This clonotype was seen ten or more times. CDR3 residues: CASSAKGRTDSSGANVLTF. CDR3 DNA: TGTGCCAGCAGCGCCAAGGGGCGGACAGACTCCTCTGGGGCCAACGTCCTGACTTTC. The chain links TRBV7-3 to TRBJ2-6; weak D call: TRBD1 (6 bases). The germline gives CDR1 SGHTA, CDR2 FQGTGA. Trimming stripped 5 bases from V and 0 bases from J, with 20 bases between. The CDR3 sequence is 19 residues long.